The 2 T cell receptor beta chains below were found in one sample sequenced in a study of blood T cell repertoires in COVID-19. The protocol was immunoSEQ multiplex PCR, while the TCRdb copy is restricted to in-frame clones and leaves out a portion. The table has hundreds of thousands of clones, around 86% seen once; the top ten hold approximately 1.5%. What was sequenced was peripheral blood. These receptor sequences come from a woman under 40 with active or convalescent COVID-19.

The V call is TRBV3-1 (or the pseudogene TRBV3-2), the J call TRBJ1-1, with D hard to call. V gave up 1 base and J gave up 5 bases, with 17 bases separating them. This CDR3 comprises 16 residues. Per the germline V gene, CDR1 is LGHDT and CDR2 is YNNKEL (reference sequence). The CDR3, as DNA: TGTGCCAGCAGCCAAGCGGGAGGGCAGAGGTCGACTGAAGCTTTCTTT. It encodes CASSQAGGQRSTEAFF.

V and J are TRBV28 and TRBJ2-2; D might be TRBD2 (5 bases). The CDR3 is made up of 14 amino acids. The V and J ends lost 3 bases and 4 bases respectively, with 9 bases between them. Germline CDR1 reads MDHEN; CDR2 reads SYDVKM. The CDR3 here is CASSFLAGTGELFF. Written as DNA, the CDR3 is TGTGCCAGCAGTTTTCTCGCGGGCACCGGGGAGCTGTTTTTT.